The T cell receptor beta chain described here comes from a study of T cell responses to AZD1222 COVID-19 vaccine. The study's findings and limits: Repertoires were collected only later (after the peak T cell response had occurred).

Profiling relied on immunoSEQ multiplex PCR, and the TCRdb table lists in-frame clones only, not all of them. The data hold approximately 150,000 clones, with 86% observed a single time. Worth noting for this clone: The antigen is undetermined.

The sequence came from an adult who received the AZD1222 COVID-19 vaccine. This specimen consisted of peripheral blood, obtained 28 days after the second AZD1222 dose.

DNA for the CDR3: TGTGCCAGCAGTCCCCTCGGGCAGGGGCGAGTCGAGTCACCCCTCCACTTT. Its translation: CASSPLGQGRVESPLHF. V usage is TRBV27 and J usage is TRBJ1-6, with D maybe TRBD1 (6 bases). Trimming left V 5 bases short and J 10 bases short, with 24 bases between. The CDR3 runs to 17 residues. Germline V gives CDR1 MNHEY, CDR2 SMNVEV (reference sequence).